The clone carrying this T cell receptor beta chain was seen more than once but under ten times. The antigen remains undetermined. This entry belongs to a study of T cells after yellow fever vaccination. Regarding the study as a whole: The CD4 compartment and the CD8 compartment contained a small share of clonotypes in common. Post-booster repertoires again held most primary-vaccination clones (96% CD4, just under 90% CD8). The bulk population could contribute abundant contaminating clonotypes to FACS-sorted repertoires.

For TCR, cDNA came from 5'RACE template switching, which added a universal primer site and UMIs. TCRdb fed the 5' RACE reads into MiXCR, producing one record per CDR3 protein. The sample contains about 350,000 distinct CDR3 sequences, roughly an eighth of which appear only once. CDR3 size: 14 residues. Per the germline V gene, CDR1 is SGHRS and CDR2 is YFSETQ. The V gene lost 2 bases and the J gene lost 7 bases, with 10 bases spanning the gap. The genes are TRBV5-1 and TRBJ1-6; tentatively, D is TRBD1 (6 bases). The sample was CD4+ T cells sorted from PBMCs, taken 15 days after the yellow fever booster vaccination. The sequence was obtained from a man aged 18 to 35 who received the YFV17D yellow fever vaccine. CDR3: CASSFGQKNSPLHF. The CDR3 nucleotides read TGCGCCAGCAGCTTTGGACAGAAGAATTCACCCCTCCACTTT.